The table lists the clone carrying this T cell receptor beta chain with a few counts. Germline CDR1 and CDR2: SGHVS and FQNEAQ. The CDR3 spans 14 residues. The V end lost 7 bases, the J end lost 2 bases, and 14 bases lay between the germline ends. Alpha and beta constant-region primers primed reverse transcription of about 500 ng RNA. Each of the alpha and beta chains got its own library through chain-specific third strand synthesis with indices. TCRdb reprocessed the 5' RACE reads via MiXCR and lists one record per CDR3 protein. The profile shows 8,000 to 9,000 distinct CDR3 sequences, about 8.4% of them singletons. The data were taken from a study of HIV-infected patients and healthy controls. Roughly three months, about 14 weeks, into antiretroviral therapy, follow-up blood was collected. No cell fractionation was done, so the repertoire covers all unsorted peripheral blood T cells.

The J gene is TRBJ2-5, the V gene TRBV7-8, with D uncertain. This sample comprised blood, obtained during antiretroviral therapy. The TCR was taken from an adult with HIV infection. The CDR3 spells CASTPPAVQETQYF. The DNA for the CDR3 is TGTGCCAGCACCCCCCCGGCGGTACAAGAGACCCAGTACTTC.